These 30 T cell receptor beta chains were sequenced from one sample in a study of CD8+ T cells in alopecia areata. As for treatment: oral pan-JAK inhibitor, 5-10 mg twice daily. Sequencing relied on a cDNA template that was reverse transcribed from extracted RNA. Profiled with immunoSEQ multiplex PCR; TCRdb holds only in-frame clones, not every one. The table has hundreds of thousands of clones, over 60% seen once. The sequencing used CD4+ T cells sorted from blood, collected between weeks 43 and 45, from a patient treated with tofacitinib. The receptors derive from a human donor with alopecia areata.

J is TRBJ2-1 and V is TRBV14, with 11 bases that match TRBD2. CDR3 length: 15 amino acids. J lost 6 bases, V lost 7 bases, and 8 bases had no gene match. Germline V lookup: CDR1 SGHDN, CDR2 FVKESK. The CDR3 spells CASTPGLAAINEQFF. The CDR3 DNA is TGTGCCAGCACCCCGGGACTAGCGGCGATCAATGAGCAGTTCTTC.

This rearrangement joins TRBV5-1 to TRBJ1-1, with 11 bases aligning to TRBD1. The germline CDR1 and CDR2 sequences are SGHRS and YFSETQ. Trimming removed 0 bases from V and 5 bases from J; junction bases left unmatched: 6. The CDR3 consists of 16 residues. The CDR3 bases are TGCGCCAGCAGCTTGGATGCGGGACAGGGGGGAACTGAAGCTTTCTTT. Its translation: CASSLDAGQGGTEAFF. Full variable domain (missing parts from reference TRBV5-1 and TRBJ1-1): KAGVTQTPRYLIKTRGQQVTLSCSPISGHRSVSWYQQTPGQGLQFLFEYFSETQRNKGNFPGRFSGRQFSNSRSEMNVSTLELGDSALYLCASSLDAGQGGTEAFFGQGTRLTVV.

This clone was counted only a few times. This sequence joins TRBV7-9 and TRBJ1-3; D unresolved. The germline gives CDR1 SEHNR, CDR2 FQNEAQ (reference sequence). V was trimmed by 4 bases and J by 0 bases, leaving 7 bases between them. The CDR3 loop spans 14 amino acids. CDR3 residues: CASSSRVSGNTIYF. The DNA for the CDR3 is TGTGCCAGCAGCTCTAGGGTCTCTGGAAACACCATATATTTT.

The gene calls are TRBV29-1 and TRBJ2-2, with TRBD1 as a possible D gene (6 bases). Germline CDR1 and CDR2: SQVTM and ANQGSEA. V was cut by 7 bases and J by 0 bases, with 12 bases left in between. The CDR3 loop spans 14 amino acids. The CDR3 sequence is CSGGQSTNTGELFF. The CDR3 DNA reads TGCAGCGGCGGACAGTCTACGAACACCGGGGAGCTGTTTTTT.

The V call is TRBV27, the J call TRBJ2-3; 10 bases fit TRBD1. Germline CDR1 is MNHEY and CDR2 is SMNVEV (reference sequence). V trimming: 3 bases; J trimming: 2 bases; junction bases outside the gene matches: 8. This CDR3 contains 17 residues. The DNA for the CDR3 is TGTGCCAGCAGTTTGACGGGGGACAGGGGTTCCACAGATACGCAGTATTTT. Protein: CASSLTGDRGSTDTQYF.

The chain has TRBV11-2 and TRBJ2-5; 8 bases are shared with TRBD2. The germline CDR1 and CDR2 sequences are SGHAT and FQNNGV. This CDR3 comprises 14 residues. With 2 bases clipped from V and 3 bases from J, the junction kept 2 bases outside the gene matches. The CDR3 loop reads CASSLTGGKETQYF. The CDR3 DNA sequence: TGTGCCAGCAGCTTAACGGGGGGGAAAGAGACCCAGTACTTC.

This clone has a count of ten or more. The J gene is TRBJ1-4, the V gene TRBV7-9, with D tentatively TRBD1 (5 bases). Trimming left V 3 bases short and J 8 bases short, with 13 bases between. The CDR3 runs 14 residues. The germline V gene encodes CDR1 SEHNR and CDR2 FQNEAQ (reference sequence). DNA for the CDR3: TGTGCCAGCAGCTTTGCCAGGGATCAGGAAAAACTGTTTTTT. The encoded protein is CASSFARDQEKLFF.

In its sample, this clone was seen a few times. The chain couples TRBV5-1 to TRBJ2-7, with D possibly being TRBD1 (5 bases). V was cut by 0 bases and J by 4 bases, with 14 bases left in between. The V gene's germline CDR1 is SGHRS and CDR2 YFSETQ. There are 15 residues in the CDR3. CDR3: CASSLGGLAGYEQYF. The CDR3 nucleotides are TGCGCCAGCAGCTTGGGGGGCCTTGCTGGGTACGAGCAGTACTTC.

The chain couples TRBV10-3 to TRBJ2-1, with 11 nucleotides matching TRBD2. The junction had 14 bases not matched to a gene; V was cut back by 7 bases and J by 9 bases. CDR3 length equals 16 residues. Per the germline V gene, CDR1 is ENHRY and CDR2 is SYGVKD. The CDR3 sequence: CAITDGTSGKGGEQFF. For the CDR3, the DNA is TGTGCCATCACTGACGGGACTAGCGGTAAAGGAGGTGAGCAGTTCTTC.

V usage is TRBV5-1 and J usage is TRBJ1-1; D not resolved. The V gene lost 4 bases and the J gene lost 2 bases, with 18 bases spanning the gap. From germline, CDR1 is SGHRS and CDR2 YFSETQ. The CDR3 covers 16 residues. CDR3 sequence (DNA): TGCGCCAGCAGCCTACGAGGTCGGCTACCTAACACTGAAGCTTTCTTT. Translating gives CASSLRGRLPNTEAFF. The complete variable domain, with remaining parts taken from reference TRBV5-1 and TRBJ1-1, reads KAGVTQTPRYLIKTRGQQVTLSCSPISGHRSVSWYQQTPGQGLQFLFEYFSETQRNKGNFPGRFSGRQFSNSRSEMNVSTLELGDSALYLCASSLRGRLPNTEAFFGQGTRLTVV.

V is TRBV9 and J is TRBJ1-6; TRBD1 aligns across 11 bases. CDR1 is SGDLS, CDR2 YYNGEE, per germline. The CDR3 consists of 17 residues. The V segment lost 4 bases and the J segment 5 bases; nucleotides outside the gene matches: 8. CDR3 amino acids: CASSTTDRGPNNSPLHF. CDR3 nucleotides: TGTGCCAGCAGCACCACGGACAGGGGGCCCAATAATTCACCCCTCCACTTT.

The J gene is TRBJ2-5, the V gene TRBV27; 8 bases are shared with TRBD1. This CDR3 spans 16 amino acids. The junction had 10 bases not matched to a gene; V was cut back by 5 bases and J by 2 bases. Looked up from germline, CDR1 is MNHEY and CDR2 is SMNVEV (reference sequence). CDR3 protein: CASSKKRDRLQETQYF. CDR3 in DNA: TGTGCCAGCAGTAAAAAAAGGGACAGGTTACAAGAGACCCAGTACTTC.

The V call is TRBV5-4, the J call TRBJ2-7; D is undetermined. From germline, CDR1 is SGHNT and CDR2 YYREEE (reference sequence). The CDR3 runs 14 residues. V lost 3 bases, J lost 4 bases, and 14 bases lay in between. CDR3 DNA: TGTGCCAGCAGCTCGTCGGACCGATCTTACGAGCAGTACTTC. The encoded protein is CASSSSDRSYEQYF.

The chain is built from TRBV7-9 and TRBJ2-3; 10 bases are shared with TRBD2. Germline V CDR1 and CDR2: SEHNR, FQNEAQ (reference sequence). V lost 4 bases and J lost 6; bases outside the gene matches: 4. There are 14 residues in the CDR3. The CDR3 sequence is CASSSTSGVDTQYF. For the CDR3, the DNA is TGTGCCAGCAGCTCTACTAGCGGGGTTGATACGCAGTATTTT. Combining the CDR3 with reference TRBV7-9 and TRBJ2-3 gives the whole variable domain DTGVSQNPRHKITKRGQNVTFRCDPISEHNRLYWYRQTLGQGPEFLTYFQNEAQLEKSRLLSDRFSAERPKGSFSTLEIQRTEQGDSAMYLCASSSTSGVDTQYFGPGTRLTVL.

J is TRBJ1-2 and V is TRBV9; no definite D call. V lost 0 bases and J lost 4, with 19 bases in between. The V gene's germline CDR1 is SGDLS and CDR2 YYNGEE. The CDR3 consists of 17 residues. CDR3 loop: CASSVGSPGGWGYGYTF. CDR3 coding DNA: TGTGCCAGCAGCGTAGGCTCTCCGGGTGGCTGGGGCTATGGCTACACCTTC.

The chain employs TRBV29-1 and TRBJ2-5; 9 bases match TRBD1. After removal of 6 bases from V and 1 base from J, the junction contained 3 bases not matched to a gene. CDR3 length equals 13 residues. CDR1 and CDR2 from the germline V gene are SQVTM and ANQGSEA. The CDR3 here is CSVEGQGQETQYF. CDR3 nucleotide sequence: TGCAGCGTAGAGGGACAGGGCCAAGAGACCCAGTACTTC.

This clone has a handful of counts. The gene calls are TRBV12-5 and TRBJ1-2; D call uncertain. Germline assignment: CDR1 LGHNT and CDR2 FRNRAP. Trimming removed 2 bases from V and 7 bases from J, with 20 bases in between. This CDR3 has 16 residues. CDR3 sequence reads: CASGLPTTEPTGGYTF. CDR3 DNA sequence: TGTGCTAGTGGTTTGCCCACCACCGAACCGACCGGTGGCTACACCTTC.

The chain employs TRBV2 and TRBJ1-2, with 7 bases lining up with TRBD1. Germline loops: CDR1 SNHLY, CDR2 FYNNEI. With V trimmed by 7 bases and J by 6 bases, 5 bases remained unmatched. CDR3 length equals 12 residues. CDR3 bases: TGTGCCAGCAATCAACAGGGGAATGGCTACACCTTC. It translates to CASNQQGNGYTF.

The V gene is TRBV5-1, the J gene TRBJ2-2; the D gene is possibly TRBD1 (7 bases). CDR1 and CDR2 (germline): SGHRS, YFSETQ. With 4 bases removed from V and 7 bases from J, the gap between germline ends came to 17 bases. The CDR3 is 15 residues long. The CDR3: CASSADRVSGGELFF. CDR3 DNA: TGCGCCAGCAGCGCCGACAGGGTTAGCGGCGGGGAGCTGTTTTTT.

V and J are TRBV29-1 and TRBJ2-5; 9 nucleotides match TRBD1. The V segment lost 6 bases and the J segment 2 bases; nucleotides outside the gene matches: 1. Germline V lookup: CDR1 SQVTM, CDR2 ANQGSEA. CDR3 length: 12 residues. In nucleotides, the CDR3 is TGCAGCGTGGACAGGGGACAAGAGACCCAGTACTTC. Translated: CSVDRGQETQYF.

V and J are TRBV14 and TRBJ2-2, with no clear D. Germline lookup yields CDR1 SGHDN and CDR2 FVKESK. CDR3 size: 14 residues. V lost 1 base and J lost 5, with 8 bases in between. The CDR3 nucleotides are TGTGCCAGCAGCCAAGTACTATGGACCGGGGAGCTGTTTTTT. It yields the protein CASSQVLWTGELFF.

J is TRBJ2-7 and V is TRBV9, with 11 bases identical to TRBD1. The CDR3 is 15 residues long. Per germline, CDR1 SGDLS and CDR2 YYNGEE. V shed 4 bases and J 3 bases; nucleotides not matched to a gene: 6. The CDR3 here is CASSPKGQGDYEQYF. CDR3 coding DNA: TGTGCCAGCAGCCCCAAGGGACAGGGGGACTACGAGCAGTACTTC. Full variable domain (outside the CDR3, taken from reference TRBV9 and TRBJ2-7): DSGVTQTPKHLITATGQRVTLRCSPRSGDLSVYWYQQSLDQGLQFLIQYYNGEERAKGNILERFSAQQFPDLHSELNLSSLELGDSALYFCASSPKGQGDYEQYFGPGTRLTVT.

The chain links TRBV5-6 to TRBJ2-7; D is perhaps TRBD1 or TRBD2 (5 bases each). Germline CDR1 and CDR2: SGHDT and YYEEEE. V gave up 4 bases and J gave up 2 bases, with 10 bases separating them. The length of the CDR3 is 13 residues. CDR3 DNA sequence: TGTGCCAGCAGCCTTAGGGGACCCTACGAGCAGTACTTC. It translates to CASSLRGPYEQYF.

This clone was seen just once. The chain is built from TRBV11-2 and TRBJ2-1; 9 bases align to TRBD2. The J segment lost 5 bases and the V segment lost 3 bases, leaving 2 bases of the junction unmatched. The CDR3 contains 14 residues. The germline gives CDR1 SGHAT, CDR2 FQNNGV. In nucleotides, the CDR3 is TGTGCCAGCAGCTTTCTAGCGGGGAACAATGAGCAGTTCTTC. Amino acid sequence: CASSFLAGNNEQFF. The variable domain in full, with the rest retrieved from reference TRBV11-2 and TRBJ2-1, is EAGVAQSPRYKIIEKRQSVAFWCNPISGHATLYWYQQILGQGPKLLIQFQNNGVVDDSQLPKDRFSAERLKGVDSTLKIQPAKLEDSAVYLCASSFLAGNNEQFFGPGTRLTVL.

This chain links TRBV7-9 with TRBJ2-1, with no clear D. CDR1 is SEHNR and CDR2 is FQNEAQ in the germline V gene (reference sequence). CDR3 length: 11 residues. V was pared by 3 bases and J by 5 bases, with 2 bases between. DNA for the CDR3: TGTGCCAGCAGCTTGGACAATGAGCAGTTCTTC. Translated, it gives CASSLDNEQFF. Using reference TRBV7-9 and TRBJ2-1 for the parts outside the CDR3, the full variable domain is DTGVSQNPRHKITKRGQNVTFRCDPISEHNRLYWYRQTLGQGPEFLTYFQNEAQLEKSRLLSDRFSAERPKGSFSTLEIQRTEQGDSAMYLCASSLDNEQFFGPGTRLTVL.

The chain uses TRBV4-3 and TRBJ2-1; 7 nucleotides agree with TRBD1. Losses at the gene ends were 4 bases for V and 6 bases for J; bases not matched to a gene: 12. CDR3 length equals 16 residues. CDR1 is LGHNA and CDR2 is YSLEER in the germline V gene. The CDR3 is CASSLEGRGTTNEQFF. The CDR3 DNA sequence: TGCGCCAGCAGCCTAGAGGGCAGGGGGACGACCAATGAGCAGTTCTTC.

This chain links TRBV2 with TRBJ2-3, with 8 bases fitting TRBD2. This CDR3 is 17 amino acids long. From germline, CDR1 is SNHLY and CDR2 FYNNEI. Unmatched junction bases numbered 19, after V lost 10 bases and J lost 4 bases. The chain's CDR3 is CATGLAQQRRGPDTQYF. The CDR3 DNA sequence: TGTGCCACAGGACTAGCCCAACAGCGTCGGGGTCCAGATACGCAGTATTTT.

The chain uses TRBV4-3 and TRBJ2-1, with D possibly being TRBD1 or TRBD2 (6 bases each). CDR3 length equals 13 residues. Per germline, CDR1 LGHNA and CDR2 YSLEER. Trimming took 6 bases from V and 8 from J, leaving 14 bases between them. CDR3 sequence (DNA): TGCGCCAGCAGTCCCGAGGGGGGCGATGAGCAGTTCTTC. Residues: CASSPEGGDEQFF.

This clone was observed a handful of times. The chain couples TRBV6-5 to TRBJ1-1, with D possibly matching TRBD1 (6 bases). The CDR3 sequence is 14 residues long. Germline CDR1 is MNHEY and CDR2 is SVGAGI. Trimming took off 4 bases at V and 1 base at J, with 10 bases between the two ends. The CDR3, as DNA: TGTGCCAGCAGTTTCGGACAGCGGAACACTGAAGCTTTCTTT. It is translated as CASSFGQRNTEAFF.

This clone has a single count. The chain couples TRBV7-2 to TRBJ1-1, with D possibly matching TRBD1 (5 bases). The CDR3 extends over 12 amino acids. Germline lookup yields CDR1 SGHTA and CDR2 FQGNSA. The V and J ends lost 5 bases and 2 bases respectively, with 6 bases between them. The CDR3 DNA is TGTGCCAGCAGCAGGGACAACACTGAAGCTTTCTTT. Residues: CASSRDNTEAFF.